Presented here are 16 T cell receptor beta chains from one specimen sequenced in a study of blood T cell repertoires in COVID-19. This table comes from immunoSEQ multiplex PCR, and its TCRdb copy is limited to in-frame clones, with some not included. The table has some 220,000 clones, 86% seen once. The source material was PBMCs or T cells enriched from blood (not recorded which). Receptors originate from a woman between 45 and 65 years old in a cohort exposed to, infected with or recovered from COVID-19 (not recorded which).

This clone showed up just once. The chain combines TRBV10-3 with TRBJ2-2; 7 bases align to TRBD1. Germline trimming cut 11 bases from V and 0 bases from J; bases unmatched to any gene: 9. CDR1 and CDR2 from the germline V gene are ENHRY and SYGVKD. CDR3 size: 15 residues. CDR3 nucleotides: TGTGCCGTAGGGACAGCCCAAGCGAACACCGGGGAGCTGTTTTTT. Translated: CAVGTAQANTGELFF.

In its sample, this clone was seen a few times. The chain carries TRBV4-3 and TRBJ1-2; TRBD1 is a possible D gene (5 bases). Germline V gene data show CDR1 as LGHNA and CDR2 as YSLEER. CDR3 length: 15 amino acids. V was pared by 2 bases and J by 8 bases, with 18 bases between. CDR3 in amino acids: CASSQFPPQGEGYTF. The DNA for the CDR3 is TGCGCCAGCAGCCAATTCCCTCCGCAGGGTGAGGGCTACACCTTC.

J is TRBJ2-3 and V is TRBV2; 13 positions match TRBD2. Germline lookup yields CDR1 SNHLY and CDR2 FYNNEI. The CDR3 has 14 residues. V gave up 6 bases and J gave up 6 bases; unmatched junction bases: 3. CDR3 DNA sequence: TGTGCCAGCAGCCCACTAGCGGGGGGGGATACGCAGTATTTT. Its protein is CASSPLAGGDTQYF.

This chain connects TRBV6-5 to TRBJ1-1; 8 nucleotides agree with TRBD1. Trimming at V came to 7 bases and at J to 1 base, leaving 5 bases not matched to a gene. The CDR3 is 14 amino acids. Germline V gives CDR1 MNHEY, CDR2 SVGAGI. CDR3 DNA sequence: TGTGCCAGCAAATACGGGACAGGGAACACTGAAGCTTTCTTT. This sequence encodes CASKYGTGNTEAFF.

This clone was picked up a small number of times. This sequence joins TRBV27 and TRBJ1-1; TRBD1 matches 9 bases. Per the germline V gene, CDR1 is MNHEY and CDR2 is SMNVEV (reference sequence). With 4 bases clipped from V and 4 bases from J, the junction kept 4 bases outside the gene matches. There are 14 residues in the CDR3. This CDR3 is CASSSRDRVTEAFF. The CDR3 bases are TGTGCCAGCAGTTCCCGGGACAGGGTCACTGAAGCTTTCTTT.

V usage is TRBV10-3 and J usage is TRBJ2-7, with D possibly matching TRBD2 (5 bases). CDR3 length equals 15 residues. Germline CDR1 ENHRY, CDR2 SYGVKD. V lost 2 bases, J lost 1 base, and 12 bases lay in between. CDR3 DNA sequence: TGTGCCATCAGTGAGGCCTTGGGCGGGTCCTACGAGCAGTACTTC. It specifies CAISEALGGSYEQYF.

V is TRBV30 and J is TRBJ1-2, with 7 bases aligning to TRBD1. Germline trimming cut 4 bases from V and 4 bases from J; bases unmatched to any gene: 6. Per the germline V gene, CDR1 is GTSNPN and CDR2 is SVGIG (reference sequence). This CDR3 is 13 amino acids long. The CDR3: CAWNRDRPYGYTF. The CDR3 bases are TGTGCCTGGAATCGGGACAGACCCTATGGCTACACCTTC.

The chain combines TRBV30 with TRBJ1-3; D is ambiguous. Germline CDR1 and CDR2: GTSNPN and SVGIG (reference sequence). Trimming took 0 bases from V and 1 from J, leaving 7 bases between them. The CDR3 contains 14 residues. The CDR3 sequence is CAWSVPGSGNTIYF. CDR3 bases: TGTGCCTGGAGTGTACCGGGGTCTGGAAACACCATATATTTT.

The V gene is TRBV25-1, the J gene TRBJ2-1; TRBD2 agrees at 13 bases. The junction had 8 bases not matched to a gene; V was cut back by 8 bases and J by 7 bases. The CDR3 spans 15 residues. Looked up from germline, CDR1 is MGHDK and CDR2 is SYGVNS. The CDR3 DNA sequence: TGTGCCAGCCAAACTAGCGGGGGGGCGTGGAATGAGCAGTTCTTC. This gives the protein CASQTSGGAWNEQFF.

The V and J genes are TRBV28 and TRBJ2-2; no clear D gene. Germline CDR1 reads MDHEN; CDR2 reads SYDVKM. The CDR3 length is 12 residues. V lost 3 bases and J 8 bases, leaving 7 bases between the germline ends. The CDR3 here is CASSFWAGELFF. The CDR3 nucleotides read TGTGCCAGCAGTTTCTGGGCAGGGGAGCTGTTTTTT.

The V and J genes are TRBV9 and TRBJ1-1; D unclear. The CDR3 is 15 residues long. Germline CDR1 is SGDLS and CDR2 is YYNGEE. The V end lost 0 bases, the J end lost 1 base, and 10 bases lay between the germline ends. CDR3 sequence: CASSVGPGTNTEAFF. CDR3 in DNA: TGTGCCAGCAGCGTAGGGCCGGGAACGAACACTGAAGCTTTCTTT.

The CDR3 reads CASSPRDGPYGYTF. In nucleotides, the CDR3 is TGTGCCAGCAGCCCGCGGGACGGACCCTATGGCTACACCTTC. The chain combines TRBV9 with TRBJ1-2, with D possibly being TRBD1 (5 bases). From germline, CDR1 is SGDLS and CDR2 YYNGEE. CDR3 length: 14 residues. The V end was cut by 4 bases, the J end by 4 bases, with 14 bases between.

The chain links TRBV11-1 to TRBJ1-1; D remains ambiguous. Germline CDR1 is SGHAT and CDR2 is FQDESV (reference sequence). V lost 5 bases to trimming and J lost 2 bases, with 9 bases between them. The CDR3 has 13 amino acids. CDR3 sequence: CASSRSPNTEAFF. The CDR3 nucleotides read TGTGCCAGCAGCCGTTCTCCCAACACTGAAGCTTTCTTT.

CDR3 residues: CASSPYLAGGVDIQYF. The CDR3 DNA reads as TGTGCCAGCAGCCCTTATCTAGCGGGGGGTGTGGACATTCAGTACTTC. The V call is TRBV7-2, the J call TRBJ2-4; 11 bases are a match to TRBD2. The V and J ends lost 5 bases and 8 bases, in that order; junction bases with no gene match: 11. The CDR3 totals 16 residues. Germline CDR1 is SGHTA and CDR2 is FQGNSA.

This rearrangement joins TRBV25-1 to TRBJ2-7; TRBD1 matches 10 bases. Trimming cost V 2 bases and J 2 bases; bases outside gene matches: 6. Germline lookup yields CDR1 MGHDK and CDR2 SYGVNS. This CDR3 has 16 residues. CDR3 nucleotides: TGTGCCAGCAGTGAAGAAGGGACAGGGGACCCCTACGAGCAGTACTTC. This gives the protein CASSEEGTGDPYEQYF.

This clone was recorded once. In nucleotides, the CDR3 is TGTGCCAGCAACCCCGAAGGGAGGACAGGGGAAGAGACCCAGTACTTC. It encodes CASNPEGRTGEETQYF. This chain links TRBV19 with TRBJ2-5; 9 nucleotides agree with TRBD1. The CDR3 runs 16 residues. V lost 9 bases and J lost 3; bases outside the gene matches: 14. Germline loops: CDR1 LNHDA, CDR2 SQIVND (reference sequence).